This T cell receptor (beta chain) was retrieved from a study of cytomegalovirus exposure and HLA in healthy donors. Findings and limits, study-wide: Rarity marked most TCR sequences, yet some public TCRs occurred in many donors. The authors enumerated over 150 TCR beta chains as linked to cytomegalovirus. An analysis done earlier found most TCR beta V segments productive about 87% or about 30% of the time.

The CDR3 extends over 15 amino acids. Trimming removed 6 bases from V and 0 bases from J; junction bases left unmatched: 4. Germline CDR1 reads SNHLY; CDR2 reads FYNNEI. Each of the donors was a healthy bone marrow donor. The sample holds one count of this clone. Its antigen is unknown. PCR amplification relied on 60 Vbeta primers (plus 13 Jbeta primers). Clones were sequenced by immunoSEQ multiplex PCR, and TCRdb holds only the in-frame ones, with some missing. The sample has more than 100,000 clones; 73% are singletons. Sequencing used PBMCs. This TCR came from a woman aged 40-49 years in good health and CMV-seronegative. The V call is TRBV2, the J call TRBJ2-7, with 11 bases matching TRBD2. The CDR3 region has the DNA TGTGCCAGCAGGCTAGCGGGGGGTAGCTCCTACGAGCAGTACTTC. It yields the protein CASRLAGGSSYEQYF.